Presented here are 24 T cell receptor beta chains from one specimen sequenced in a study of blood T cell repertoires in COVID-19. TCRdb's copy holds only in-frame clones and misses some; the assay was immunoSEQ multiplex PCR. The sample carries approximately 28,000 clones, about four fifths recorded once. The sequenced sample was peripheral blood. The receptors here all came from a man older than 75 with active or convalescent COVID-19.

The V and J genes are TRBV28 and TRBJ2-1, with a possible D match to TRBD2 (6 bases). This CDR3 is built from 14 residues. The V end was cut by 3 bases, the J end by 10 bases, with 16 bases between. In germline, CDR1 is MDHEN, CDR2 SYDVKM. The DNA of the CDR3 is TGTGCCAGCAGTTTCCCGGGACTCCCGAGAGAGCAGTTCTTC. Residues: CASSFPGLPREQFF.

CDR3 protein: CATSDSKKRTGTNEQFF. DNA of the CDR3: TGTGCCACCAGTGATTCTAAAAAAAGGACAGGGACGAATGAGCAGTTCTTC. V and J are TRBV24-1 and TRBJ2-1, with 8 positions matching TRBD1. CDR3 length: 17 residues. Germline CDR1 reads KGHDR; CDR2 reads SFDVKD. Trimming at V came to 2 bases and at J to 7 bases, leaving 12 bases not matched to a gene.

For the CDR3, the DNA is TGCGCCAGCAGCTCCGGACAGCTCTCTGGAAACACCATATATTTT. Translated, it gives CASSSGQLSGNTIYF. The chain couples TRBV5-1 to TRBJ1-3; weak D call: TRBD1 (6 bases). CDR1 and CDR2 (germline): SGHRS, YFSETQ. The CDR3 covers 15 residues. V was cut by 3 bases and J by 0 bases, with 10 bases left in between. The whole variable domain, remainder taken from reference TRBV5-1 and TRBJ1-3, is KAGVTQTPRYLIKTRGQQVTLSCSPISGHRSVSWYQQTPGQGLQFLFEYFSETQRNKGNFPGRFSGRQFSNSRSEMNVSTLELGDSALYLCASSSGQLSGNTIYFGEGSWLTVV.

This chain links TRBV10-2 with TRBJ1-1; 7 positions match TRBD1. Germline CDR1 reads WSHSY; CDR2 reads SAAADI. V gave up 7 bases and J gave up 1 base; unmatched junction bases: 3. The CDR3 covers 13 residues. Written as DNA, the CDR3 is TGCGCCAGCAAGGGGGCGGCGAACACTGAAGCTTTCTTT. This gives the protein CASKGAANTEAFF.

The rearrangement uses TRBV27 and TRBJ2-1; 13 bases are a match to TRBD2. V lost 10 bases to trimming and J lost 7 bases; unmatched junction nucleotides: 4. CDR1 and CDR2 (germline): MNHEY, SMNVEV (reference sequence). CDR3 length equals 13 residues. Written as DNA, the CDR3 is TGTGCCACCTGGACTAGCGGGAGAAATGAGCAGTTCTTC. Translating it yields CATWTSGRNEQFF.

The V and J genes are TRBV15 and TRBJ2-1; a weak D match, TRBD1 (5 bases). The CDR3 covers 15 residues. The ends were cut back, 0 bases at V and 3 bases at J, with 9 bases in the middle. The germline V gene has CDR1 LNHNV and CDR2 YYDKDF (reference sequence). In DNA, the CDR3 is TGTGCCACCAGCAGAGATTTCAGGGACTACAATGAGCAGTTCTTC. This translates into CATSRDFRDYNEQFF.

Of note for this clone: The sample holds other DNA sequences that translate to the same CDR3. The V and J genes are TRBV2 and TRBJ1-1, with TRBD1 as a possible D gene (5 bases). Germline V gene lookup returns CDR1 SNHLY and CDR2 FYNNEI. The CDR3 runs to 14 residues. Trimming took 4 bases from V and 3 from J, leaving 12 bases between them. The CDR3 DNA sequence: TGTGCCAGCAGTGTTCAGGGTAGGGACACTGAAGCTTTCTTT. Protein: CASSVQGRDTEAFF.

V usage is TRBV6-6 and J usage is TRBJ1-3; perhaps TRBD1 as D (5 bases). The CDR3 has 15 amino acids. V lost 8 bases to trimming and J lost 2 bases, with 16 bases between them. Germline V lookup: CDR1 MNHNY, CDR2 SVGAGI (reference sequence). The CDR3 region is CASPQTGTAGNTIYF. DNA of the CDR3: TGTGCCAGCCCACAGACTGGGACTGCTGGAAACACCATATATTTT.

A remark on this clone: Other DNA sequences in the same sample also yield this CDR3. V and J are TRBV27 and TRBJ1-5, with TRBD1 identical over 7 bases. The junction had 8 bases not matched to a gene; V was cut back by 5 bases and J by 7 bases. The germline CDR1 and CDR2 sequences are MNHEY and SMNVEV (reference sequence). This CDR3 has 14 amino acids. Here the CDR3 DNA reads TGTGCCAGCAGTCGACAGGGACTAGGGCAGCCCCAGCATTTT. Its protein product is CASSRQGLGQPQHF.

This sequence joins TRBV28 and TRBJ2-7, with D perhaps matching TRBD1 (5 bases). Germline lookup yields CDR1 MDHEN and CDR2 SYDVKM. CDR3 length: 12 residues. V lost 3 bases, J lost 6 bases, and 9 bases lay in between. In nucleotides, the CDR3 is TGTGCCAGCAGTTTTAGGGGCACCGAGCAGTACTTC. Translating gives CASSFRGTEQYF.

The chain couples TRBV6-5 to TRBJ2-7; 8 nucleotides agree with TRBD1. J gave up 6 bases and V 6 bases, and 13 bases lay outside the gene matches. Germline V lookup: CDR1 MNHEY, CDR2 SVGAGI. This CDR3 spans 15 amino acids. The CDR3 region is CASSLSRGRGAEQYF. DNA for the CDR3: TGTGCCAGCAGCCTTTCCAGGGGGCGCGGGGCCGAGCAGTACTTC.

This clone occurred a few times. The V call is TRBV27, the J call TRBJ1-2; D is possibly TRBD1 (6 bases). Trimming took off 5 bases at V and 0 bases at J, with 13 bases between the two ends. The CDR3 covers 15 residues. Germline V lookup: CDR1 MNHEY, CDR2 SMNVEV (reference sequence). CDR3 coding DNA: TGTGCCAGCAGTCGCGGACAGTTAGCTAACTATGGCTACACCTTC. This encodes CASSRGQLANYGYTF.

This sequence joins TRBV27 and TRBJ2-4; possible D gene TRBD2, 6 bases. This CDR3 has 15 residues. V shed 3 bases and J shed 5 bases, with 14 bases lying between them. Germline-derived CDR1 and CDR2 are MNHEY and SMNVEV (reference sequence). The CDR3 loop is CASSFSRTNQNIQYF. DNA of the CDR3: TGTGCCAGCAGTTTTTCCAGGACTAACCAAAACATTCAGTACTTC.

The chain recombines TRBV7-2 with TRBJ2-6; TRBD2 matches at 11 bases. Trimming cost V 6 bases and J 0 bases; bases outside gene matches: 10. This CDR3 has 19 residues. Germline V gene lookup returns CDR1 SGHTA and CDR2 FQGNSA. The CDR3 DNA sequence: TGTGCCAGCAGTTTACGACTAGCGGGGTCAGACTCTGGGGCCAACGTCCTGACTTTC. Translating gives CASSLRLAGSDSGANVLTF.

The chain joins TRBV5-8 to TRBJ1-1; no clear D. Per germline, CDR1 SGHTS and CDR2 YDEGEE. This CDR3 is 16 amino acids long. With 2 bases removed from V and 2 bases from J, the gap between germline ends came to 16 bases. DNA for the CDR3: TGTGCCAGCAGCTTTCGGCCGTCCGGCGGAAACACTGAAGCTTTCTTT. Encoded protein: CASSFRPSGGNTEAFF.

The V and J genes are TRBV11-2 and TRBJ2-7; D not resolved. The V end was cut by 4 bases, the J end by 4 bases, with 8 bases between. The CDR3 has 12 amino acids. From germline, CDR1 is SGHAT and CDR2 FQNNGV. DNA for the CDR3: TGTGCCAGCAGCTCGCTACAGTACGAGCAGTACTTC. It specifies CASSSLQYEQYF.

The chain uses TRBV4-3 and TRBJ1-1, with D possibly being TRBD1 (6 bases). This CDR3 is built from 15 residues. The germline V gene has CDR1 LGHNA and CDR2 YSLEER. The V gene lost 4 bases and the J gene lost 8 bases, with 20 bases spanning the gap. The CDR3 is CASSRALIQGAEAFF. The CDR3, as DNA: TGCGCCAGCAGCCGAGCACTGATACAGGGAGCCGAAGCTTTCTTT.

J is TRBJ1-5 and V is TRBV18; D is unresolved. Deletions cut 3 bases from V and 2 bases from J, with 8 bases between. CDR3 length: 14 residues. Germline lookup yields CDR1 KGHSH and CDR2 LQKENI. The CDR3 here is CASSPGAGNQPQHF. Written as DNA, the CDR3 is TGTGCCAGCTCACCGGGAGCCGGCAATCAGCCCCAGCATTTT.

The rearrangement joins TRBV27 to TRBJ2-7; D not certain. CDR1 and CDR2 (germline): MNHEY, SMNVEV (reference sequence). Trimming pared 7 bases from V and 0 bases from J, leaving 16 bases between. The CDR3 length is 15 residues. The CDR3 protein is CASTPTRSGSYEQYF. CDR3 nucleotide sequence: TGTGCCAGCACCCCGACCAGATCGGGCTCCTACGAGCAGTACTTC.

The V call is TRBV9, the J call TRBJ1-1; D may be TRBD1 (6 bases). Trimming took off 4 bases at V and 1 base at J, with 11 bases between the two ends. The germline V gene has CDR1 SGDLS and CDR2 YYNGEE. This CDR3 has 14 amino acids. The CDR3 here is CASSPRTANTEAFF. The CDR3, as DNA: TGTGCCAGCAGCCCCCGGACAGCGAACACTGAAGCTTTCTTT.

The genes are TRBV24-1 and TRBJ1-4; 8 bases fit TRBD1. The CDR3 spans 13 residues. The ends lost 7 bases at V and 8 bases at J; junction bases unmatched: 5. In germline, CDR1 is KGHDR, CDR2 SFDVKD. In DNA form, the CDR3 reads TGTGCCACCAGCCAGACAGGGGACGAAAAACTGTTTTTT. Translating gives CATSQTGDEKLFF.

This clone has more than one count but fewer than ten. The chain links TRBV6-5 to TRBJ2-5; TRBD2 aligns across 7 bases. Germline trimming cut 0 bases from V and 5 bases from J; bases unmatched to any gene: 3. Germline CDR1 MNHEY, CDR2 SVGAGI. There are 14 residues in the CDR3. The CDR3 spells CASSYSGGLETQYF. The CDR3 DNA follows: TGTGCCAGCAGTTACTCGGGGGGGTTGGAGACCCAGTACTTC.

V is TRBV4-1 and J is TRBJ1-5; D is ambiguous. The CDR3 has 14 residues. Germline assignment: CDR1 MGHRA and CDR2 YSYEKL. Trimming shortened V by 4 bases and J by 2 bases, and 9 bases separated the two germline ends. In DNA, the CDR3 is TGCGCCAGCAGCCCGGTATTCGGCAATCAGCCCCAGCATTTT. Translation gives CASSPVFGNQPQHF.

The J gene is TRBJ2-5, the V gene TRBV11-3; D perhaps matches TRBD2 (6 bases). CDR1 is SGHNT and CDR2 is YENEEA in the germline V gene. Deletions cut 4 bases from V and 4 bases from J, with 7 bases between. This CDR3 region has 12 residues. The CDR3 loop reads CASSWRGETQYF. The CDR3 coding sequence is TGTGCCAGCAGCTGGCGGGGAGAGACCCAGTACTTC.